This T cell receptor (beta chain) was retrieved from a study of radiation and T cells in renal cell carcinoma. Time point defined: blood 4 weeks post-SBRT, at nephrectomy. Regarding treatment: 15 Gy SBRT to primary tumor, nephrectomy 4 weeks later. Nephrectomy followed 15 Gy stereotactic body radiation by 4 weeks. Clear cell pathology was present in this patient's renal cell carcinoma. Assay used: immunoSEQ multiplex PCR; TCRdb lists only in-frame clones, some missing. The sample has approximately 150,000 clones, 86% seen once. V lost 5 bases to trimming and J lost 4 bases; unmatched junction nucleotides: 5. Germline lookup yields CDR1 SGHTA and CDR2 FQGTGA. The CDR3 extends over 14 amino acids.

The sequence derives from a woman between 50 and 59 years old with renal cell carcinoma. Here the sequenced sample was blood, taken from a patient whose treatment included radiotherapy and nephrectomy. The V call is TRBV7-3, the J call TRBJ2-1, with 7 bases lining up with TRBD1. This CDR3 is CASSLGQEYNEQFF. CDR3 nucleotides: TGTGCCAGCAGCCTCGGACAGGAGTACAATGAGCAGTTCTTC.